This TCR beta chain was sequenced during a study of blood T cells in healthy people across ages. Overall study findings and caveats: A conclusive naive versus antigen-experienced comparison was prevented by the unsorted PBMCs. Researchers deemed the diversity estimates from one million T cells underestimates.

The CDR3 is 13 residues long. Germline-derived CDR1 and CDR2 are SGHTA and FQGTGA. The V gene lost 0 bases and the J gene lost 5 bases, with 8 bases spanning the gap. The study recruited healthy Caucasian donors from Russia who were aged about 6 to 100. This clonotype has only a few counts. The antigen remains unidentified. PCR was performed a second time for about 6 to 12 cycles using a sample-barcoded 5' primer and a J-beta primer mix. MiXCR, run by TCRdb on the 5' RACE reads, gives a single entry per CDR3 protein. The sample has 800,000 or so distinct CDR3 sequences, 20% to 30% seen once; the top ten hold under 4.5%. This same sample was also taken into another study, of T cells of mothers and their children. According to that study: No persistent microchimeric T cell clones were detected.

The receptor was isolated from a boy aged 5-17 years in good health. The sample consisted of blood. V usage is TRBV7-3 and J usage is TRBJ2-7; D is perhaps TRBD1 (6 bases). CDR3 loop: CASSLTQGNEQYF. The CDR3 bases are TGTGCCAGCAGCTTAACACAGGGAAACGAGCAGTACTTC.